The 32 T cell receptor beta chains below all came from one sample that was sequenced in a study of shared clonotypes between healthy human individuals. Libraries were prepared by immunoSEQ multiplex PCR; TCRdb keeps only in-frame clonotypes and omits some of them. Among fewer than 1.4 million clones listed, roughly 74% were seen once. Sequences were obtained from memory CD4+ T cells from PBMCs. As to subset: CD45RA-negative fraction. These receptors were obtained from a man younger than 35 in good health. Some clones in this sample may be carry-over from other donors' samples.

A remark on this clone: The sample holds other DNA sequences that translate to the same CDR3. The chain combines TRBV6-6 with TRBJ2-2, with D uncertain. Germline CDR1 is MNHNY and CDR2 is SVGAGI (reference sequence). Deletions cut 0 bases from V and 8 bases from J, with 4 bases between. This CDR3 has 12 residues. The CDR3 spells CASSYSTGELFF. CDR3 sequence (DNA): TGTGCCAGCAGTTACTCGACAGGGGAGCTGTTTTTT.

The rearrangement uses TRBV14 and TRBJ2-2, with D perhaps TRBD1 (5 bases). This CDR3 has 15 amino acids. The V gene lost 1 base and the J gene lost 5 bases, with 11 bases spanning the gap. Germline values: CDR1 SGHDN, CDR2 FVKESK. The CDR3 spells CASSQVVGDTGELFF. For the CDR3, the DNA is TGTGCCAGCAGCCAAGTCGTAGGGGATACCGGGGAGCTGTTTTTT.

The chain uses TRBV6-6 and TRBJ2-7; possibly TRBD1 for D (6 bases). Trimming pared 6 bases from V and 5 bases from J, leaving 20 bases between. The germline CDR1 and CDR2 sequences are MNHNY and SVGAGI (reference sequence). The CDR3 has 15 residues. CDR3 sequence: CASSQTGILKHEQYF. The CDR3 DNA sequence: TGTGCCAGCAGCCAAACAGGGATTTTAAAACACGAGCAGTACTTC.

The chain recombines TRBV19 with TRBJ1-2; D not certain. The CDR3 extends over 11 amino acids. V lost 4 bases and J 5 bases, leaving 5 bases between the germline ends. Germline CDR1 LNHDA, CDR2 SQIVND (reference sequence). In DNA, the CDR3 is TGTGCCAGTAGTACCTCTTATGGCTACACCTTC. Translated, it gives CASSTSYGYTF.

The rearrangement joins TRBV11-2 to TRBJ1-1; a weak D match, TRBD1 (6 bases). The germline V gene encodes CDR1 SGHAT and CDR2 FQNNGV. CDR3 length: 12 residues. For the CDR3, the DNA is TGTGCTGGGGGCGACCGGGTAGGGGAAGCTTTCTTT. Protein: CAGGDRVGEAFF.

The chain combines TRBV9 with TRBJ1-4, with unresolved D. CDR3 length: 15 residues. CDR1 SGDLS and CDR2 YYNGEE come from the germline V gene. Trimming stripped 1 base from V and 7 bases from J, with 14 bases between. The CDR3 reads CASSVNRGDGEKLFF. In DNA, the CDR3 is TGTGCCAGCAGCGTAAACCGAGGAGATGGTGAAAAACTGTTTTTT.

This chain connects TRBV10-1 to TRBJ2-1; the D call may be TRBD1 or TRBD2 (5 bases each). With 3 bases removed from V and 8 bases from J, the gap between germline ends came to 8 bases. The germline V gene encodes CDR1 WNHNN and CDR2 SYGVQD (reference sequence). This CDR3 is built from 12 residues. CDR3 protein: CASSDPGHEQFF. CDR3 sequence (DNA): TGCGCCAGCAGTGACCCGGGGCATGAGCAGTTCTTC.

The sample holds one count of this clone. The V and J genes are TRBV5-6 and TRBJ2-3; 12 nucleotides line up with TRBD2. J lost 6 bases, V lost 4 bases, and 6 bases had no gene match. Germline CDR1 reads SGHDT; CDR2 reads YYEEEE. This CDR3 has 15 residues. The CDR3 is CASSPGLAGADTQYF. The CDR3 DNA reads TGTGCCAGCAGCCCGGGACTAGCGGGTGCTGATACGCAGTATTTT.

The chain couples TRBV18 to TRBJ2-1; D might be TRBD2 (5 bases). Germline CDR1 is KGHSH and CDR2 is LQKENI. The CDR3 length is 15 residues. V was cut by 3 bases and J by 5 bases, with 14 bases left in between. CDR3 in DNA: TGTGCCAGCTCACCTACAGCGGATATCGACAATGAGCAGTTCTTC. Amino acid sequence: CASSPTADIDNEQFF.

The sample holds many counts of this clone. The rearrangement links TRBV6-6 to TRBJ1-2; D uncertain. The V end lost 7 bases, the J end lost 4 bases, and 16 bases lay between the germline ends. The CDR3 totals 14 residues. The germline V gene encodes CDR1 MNHNY and CDR2 SVGAGI (reference sequence). This CDR3 reads CASTPGTVTYGYTF. CDR3 nucleotide sequence: TGTGCCAGCACCCCCGGAACAGTGACCTATGGCTACACCTTC.

This clone has only a few counts. V gene TRBV29-1 combines with J gene TRBJ1-1, with 7 bases matching TRBD1. The V gene's germline CDR1 is SQVTM and CDR2 ANQGSEA. The V segment lost 6 bases and the J segment 4 bases; nucleotides outside the gene matches: 8. The CDR3 is made up of 13 amino acids. CDR3 region: CSVSNRGGTEAFF. The CDR3 DNA follows: TGCAGCGTCTCCAACAGGGGTGGCACTGAAGCTTTCTTT.

This chain uses TRBV29-1 with TRBJ1-2, with no clear D. Trimming stripped 7 bases from V and 4 bases from J, with 13 bases between. The CDR3 extends over 12 amino acids. Germline assignment: CDR1 SQVTM and CDR2 ANQGSEA. In DNA, the CDR3 is TGCAGCGGAACAGACGGCAGCTATGGCTACACCTTC. It specifies CSGTDGSYGYTF. The variable domain in full, with the rest retrieved from reference TRBV29-1 and TRBJ1-2, is SAVISQKPSRDICQRGTSLTIQCQVDSQVTMMFWYRQQPGQSLTLIATANQGSEATYESGFVIDKFPISRPNLTFSTLTVSNMSPEDSSIYLCSGTDGSYGYTFGSGTRLTVV.

V is TRBV7-3 and J is TRBJ1-1; D gene unclear. In germline, CDR1 is SGHTA, CDR2 FQGTGA. V was trimmed by 3 bases and J by 5 bases, leaving 10 bases between them. The CDR3 consists of 13 residues. The DNA of the CDR3 is TGTGCCAGCAGCTTGGGAGGGTTTACTGAAGCTTTCTTT. Its protein is CASSLGGFTEAFF.

The sample holds many counts of this clone. CDR3 bases: TGTGCCAGCAGCTTCGACAGCACTGAAGCTTTCTTT. Its protein product is CASSFDSTEAFF. The chain joins TRBV7-8 to TRBJ1-1; a possible D gene is TRBD1 (5 bases). The CDR3 spans 12 residues. V dropped 3 bases and J dropped 4 bases, with 6 bases sitting between them. Germline values: CDR1 SGHVS, CDR2 FQNEAQ.

The rearrangement uses TRBV15 and TRBJ2-3; 9 bases fit TRBD1. Trimming at V came to 4 bases and at J to 8 bases, leaving 4 bases not matched to a gene. Germline CDR1 and CDR2: LNHNV and YYDKDF (reference sequence). The CDR3 is 13 residues long. CDR3 in DNA: TGTGCCACCAGCACAGGGACAGGGATTACGCAGTATTTT. The encoded protein is CATSTGTGITQYF.

The chain employs TRBV25-1 and TRBJ1-5, with 9 bases identical to TRBD1. Germline CDR1 is MGHDK and CDR2 is SYGVNS. The J segment lost 6 bases and the V segment lost 5 bases, leaving 8 bases of the junction unmatched. The CDR3 is 15 residues long. CDR3 region: CASSSTGGLGQPQHF. CDR3 nucleotides: TGTGCCAGCAGTTCCACAGGGGGCCTGGGTCAGCCCCAGCATTTT.

Comments on this clone: A much larger clone differs by one base, so this may be a read error. The chain recombines TRBV7-2 with TRBJ1-5; 9 nucleotides match TRBD1. The CDR3 covers 14 residues. Per the germline V gene, CDR1 is SGHTA and CDR2 is FQGNSA. V was clipped by 7 bases and J by 4 bases; unmatched bases: 5. For the CDR3, the DNA is TGTGCCAGCACCCCCGGGACAGGGAATCAGCCCCAGCATTTT. This codes for CASTPGTGNQPQHF.

This chain uses TRBV18 with TRBJ2-7; D not resolved. The CDR3 has 13 amino acids. The V and J ends lost 3 bases and 6 bases respectively, with 12 bases between them. Germline CDR1 reads KGHSH; CDR2 reads LQKENI. The CDR3 region is CASSPEGSVEQYF. In DNA, the CDR3 is TGTGCCAGCTCACCGGAAGGTTCTGTCGAGCAGTACTTC.

This chain links TRBV6-1 with TRBJ1-5, with D perhaps TRBD1 (5 bases). The V end lost 2 bases, the J end lost 5 bases, and 13 bases lay between the germline ends. The CDR3 is 15 amino acids. Germline values: CDR1 MNHNS, CDR2 SASEGT. CDR3 nucleotides: TGTGCCAGCAGTGAACGGAGACAGACCTATCAGCCCCAGCATTTT. This translates into CASSERRQTYQPQHF.

The chain combines TRBV27 with TRBJ2-2, with D possibly being TRBD1 or TRBD2 (6 bases each). Deletions cut 6 bases from V and 1 base from J, with 15 bases between. The germline V gene encodes CDR1 MNHEY and CDR2 SMNVEV (reference sequence). The CDR3 contains 16 residues. The CDR3 protein is CASRSDRTKNTGELFF. CDR3 in DNA: TGTGCCAGCAGATCAGACAGGACTAAGAACACCGGGGAGCTGTTTTTT.

V usage is TRBV7-2 and J usage is TRBJ2-1; D is unclear. CDR1 is SGHTA, CDR2 FQGNSA, per germline. Trimming took 0 bases from V and 5 from J, leaving 11 bases between them. This CDR3 has 15 amino acids. The CDR3 DNA reads as TGTGCCAGCAGCTTAGCGAGTGGTGGGCACAATGAGCAGTTCTTC. This encodes CASSLASGGHNEQFF.

This clone was counted a few times. This same CDR3 is encoded by further DNA sequences in the sample. V usage is TRBV11-1 and J usage is TRBJ2-5, with 8 bases identical to TRBD2. The CDR3 contains 14 residues. Germline lookup yields CDR1 SGHAT and CDR2 FQDESV (reference sequence). Trimming at V came to 3 bases and at J to 5 bases, leaving 5 bases not matched to a gene. CDR3: CASSLSGSGETQYF. The CDR3 coding sequence is TGTGCCAGCAGCTTGAGCGGGAGTGGGGAGACCCAGTACTTC.

Comments on this clone: At the DNA level, this CDR3 is encoded by other sequences in the same sample as well. In DNA form, the CDR3 reads TGTGCCAGCTCGGGACAGTCCAACACTGAAGCTTTCTTT. This codes for CASSGQSNTEAFF. This chain connects TRBV18 to TRBJ1-1; 7 bases align to TRBD1. CDR3 length: 13 amino acids. V was clipped by 6 bases and J by 2 bases; unmatched bases: 3. Germline V CDR1 and CDR2: KGHSH, LQKENI.

The chain links TRBV29-1 to TRBJ1-1, with a possible D match to TRBD1 (5 bases). Germline values: CDR1 SQVTM, CDR2 ANQGSEA. The V end lost 3 bases, the J end lost 1 base, and 12 bases lay between the germline ends. The CDR3 is 14 residues long. CDR3 region: CSVEMTASNTEAFF. CDR3 DNA sequence: TGCAGCGTTGAGATGACAGCCTCGAACACTGAAGCTTTCTTT.

The chain combines TRBV5-6 with TRBJ1-2; TRBD1 matches 9 bases. There are 15 residues in the CDR3. With V trimmed by 2 bases and J by 4 bases, 6 bases remained unmatched. CDR1 is SGHDT, CDR2 YYEEEE, per germline. The CDR3 sequence is CASSFETGGAYGYTF. CDR3 DNA sequence: TGTGCCAGCAGCTTCGAGACAGGGGGAGCCTATGGCTACACCTTC.

In this sample, this clone turned up a few times. The gene calls are TRBV11-3 and TRBJ2-1; D gene ambiguous. The V gene lost 5 bases and the J gene lost 8 bases, with 10 bases spanning the gap. Germline V gene lookup returns CDR1 SGHNT and CDR2 YENEEA. The CDR3 runs 12 residues. CDR3 sequence reads: CASSIRTDEQFF. Here the CDR3 DNA reads TGTGCCAGCAGCATCAGGACGGATGAGCAGTTCTTC.

This clone was seen a single time. The chain has TRBV25-1 and TRBJ1-1, with 8 nucleotides matching TRBD1. The CDR3 is made up of 14 amino acids. J was trimmed by 5 bases and V by 6 bases; bases with no gene match: 8. The germline CDR1 and CDR2 sequences are MGHDK and SYGVNS. The CDR3 sequence is CASRSGGAWTEAFF. The CDR3 DNA reads as TGTGCCAGCAGATCAGGGGGCGCGTGGACTGAAGCTTTCTTT.

The rearrangement joins TRBV28 to TRBJ2-3; the match to TRBD1 covers 11 bases. The length of the CDR3 is 15 residues. Per the germline V gene, CDR1 is MDHEN and CDR2 is SYDVKM. V shed 5 bases, J shed 4 bases, and the junction held 5 bases outside the gene matches. For the CDR3, the DNA is TGTGCCAGCAGTGGGCCGGGACAGGGGGCAGATACGCAGTATTTT. This codes for CASSGPGQGADTQYF. The variable domain in full, completed from reference TRBV28 and TRBJ2-3, reads DVKVTQSSRYLVKRTGEKVFLECVQDMDHENMFWYRQDPGLGLRLIYFSYDVKMKEKGDIPEGYSVSREKKERFSLILESASTNQTSMYLCASSGPGQGADTQYFGPGTRLTVL.

The chain is built from TRBV9 and TRBJ2-5; D is possibly TRBD1 (6 bases). Germline CDR1 is SGDLS and CDR2 is YYNGEE. CDR3 length: 15 amino acids. V dropped 4 bases and J dropped 5 bases, with 18 bases sitting between them. In DNA form, the CDR3 reads TGTGCCAGCAGCCTACAGGGTATGGGGGAGGAGACCCAGTACTTC. Amino acids: CASSLQGMGEETQYF.

The chain has TRBV6-5 and TRBJ2-5; no reliable D call. The J call is doubtful: the DNA matches TRBJ2-7 better. Germline V gives CDR1 MNHEY, CDR2 SVGAGI. This CDR3 has 14 residues. This chain's CDR3 is CASSRTLSSYEQYF. CDR3 in DNA: TGTGCCAGCAGTCGGACCTTAAGCTCCTACGAGCAGTACTTC.

The rearrangement uses TRBV7-2 and TRBJ2-3, with TRBD2 matching over 9 bases. Germline assignment: CDR1 SGHTA and CDR2 FQGNSA. V lost 5 bases, J lost 4 bases, and 10 bases stayed unmatched. The CDR3 loop spans 16 amino acids. The DNA of the CDR3 is TGTGCCAGCAGCCCACTGGGCGGGAGGGTCCCAGATACGCAGTATTTT. Its translation is CASSPLGGRVPDTQYF.

The gene calls are TRBV7-2 and TRBJ2-1; 10 nucleotides match TRBD1. Trimming took 5 bases from V and 2 from J; bases not matched to a gene: 6. Germline assignment: CDR1 SGHTA and CDR2 FQGNSA. This CDR3 region has 16 residues. This CDR3 is CASSVTGTGAYNEQFF. Written as DNA, the CDR3 is TGTGCCAGCAGCGTGACCGGGACAGGGGCCTACAATGAGCAGTTCTTC.